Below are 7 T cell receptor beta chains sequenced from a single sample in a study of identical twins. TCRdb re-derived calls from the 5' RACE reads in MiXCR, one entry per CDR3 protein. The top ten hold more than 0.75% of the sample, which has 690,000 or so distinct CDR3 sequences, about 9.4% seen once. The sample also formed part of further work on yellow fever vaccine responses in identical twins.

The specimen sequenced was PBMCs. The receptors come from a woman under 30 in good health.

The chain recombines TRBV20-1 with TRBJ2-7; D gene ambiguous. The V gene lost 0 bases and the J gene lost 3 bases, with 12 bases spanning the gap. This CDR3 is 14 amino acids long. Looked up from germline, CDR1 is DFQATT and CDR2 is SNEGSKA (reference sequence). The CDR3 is CSARDSSTYYEQYF. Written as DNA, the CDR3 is TGCAGTGCTAGAGATAGCTCGACTTACTACGAGCAGTACTTC.

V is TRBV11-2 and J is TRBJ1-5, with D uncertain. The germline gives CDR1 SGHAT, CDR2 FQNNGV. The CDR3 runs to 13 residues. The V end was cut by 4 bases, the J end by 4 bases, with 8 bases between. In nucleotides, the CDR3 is TGTGCCAGCAGCTCAGACACGAATCAGCCCCAGCATTTT. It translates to CASSSDTNQPQHF.

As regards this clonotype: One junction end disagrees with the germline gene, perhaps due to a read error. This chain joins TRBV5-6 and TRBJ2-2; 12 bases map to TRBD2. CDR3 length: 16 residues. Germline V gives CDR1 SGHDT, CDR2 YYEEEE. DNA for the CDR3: TGTGCCAGCAGCTTTTGTACTAGCGGGGGGACCGGGGGGCTGTTTTTT. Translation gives CASSFCTSGGTGGLFF. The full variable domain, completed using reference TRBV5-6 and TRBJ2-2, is DAGVTQSPTHLIKTRGQQVTLRCSPKSGHDTVSWYQQALGQGPQFIFQYYEEEERQRGNFPDRFSGHQFPNYSSELNVNALLLGDSALYLCASSFCTSGGTGGLFFGEGSRLTVL.

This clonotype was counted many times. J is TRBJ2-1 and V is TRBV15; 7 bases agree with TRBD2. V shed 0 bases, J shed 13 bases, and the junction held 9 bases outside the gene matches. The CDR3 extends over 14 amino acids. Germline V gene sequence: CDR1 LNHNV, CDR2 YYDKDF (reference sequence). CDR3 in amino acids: CATSRDLVAGDQFF. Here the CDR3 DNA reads TGTGCCACCAGCAGAGATCTCGTGGCGGGGGATCAGTTCTTC.

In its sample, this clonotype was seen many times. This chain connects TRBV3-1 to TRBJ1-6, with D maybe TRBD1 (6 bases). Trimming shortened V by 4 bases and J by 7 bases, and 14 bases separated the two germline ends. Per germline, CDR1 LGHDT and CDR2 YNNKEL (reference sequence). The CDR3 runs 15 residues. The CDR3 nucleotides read TGTGCCAGCAGCCTGGGGGCAGGGGTGAATTCACCCCTCCACTTT. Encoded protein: CASSLGAGVNSPLHF.

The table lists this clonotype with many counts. The CDR3 DNA follows: TGTGCCATCGGGGGACAGCAAGAGACCCAGTACTTC. This gives the protein CAIGGQQETQYF. This sequence joins TRBV10-3 and TRBJ2-5, with 7 bases aligning to TRBD1. Trimming took 8 bases from V and 2 from J; bases not matched to a gene: 2. CDR3 length: 12 amino acids. Germline V gene lookup returns CDR1 ENHRY and CDR2 SYGVKD.

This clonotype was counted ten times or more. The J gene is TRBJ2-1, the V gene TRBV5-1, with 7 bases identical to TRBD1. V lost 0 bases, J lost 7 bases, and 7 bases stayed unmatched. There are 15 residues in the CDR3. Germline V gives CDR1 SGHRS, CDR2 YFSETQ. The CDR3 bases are TGCGCCAGCAGCTTGGGGGCAGGGGGTAATAATGAGCAGTTCTTC. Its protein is CASSLGAGGNNEQFF.